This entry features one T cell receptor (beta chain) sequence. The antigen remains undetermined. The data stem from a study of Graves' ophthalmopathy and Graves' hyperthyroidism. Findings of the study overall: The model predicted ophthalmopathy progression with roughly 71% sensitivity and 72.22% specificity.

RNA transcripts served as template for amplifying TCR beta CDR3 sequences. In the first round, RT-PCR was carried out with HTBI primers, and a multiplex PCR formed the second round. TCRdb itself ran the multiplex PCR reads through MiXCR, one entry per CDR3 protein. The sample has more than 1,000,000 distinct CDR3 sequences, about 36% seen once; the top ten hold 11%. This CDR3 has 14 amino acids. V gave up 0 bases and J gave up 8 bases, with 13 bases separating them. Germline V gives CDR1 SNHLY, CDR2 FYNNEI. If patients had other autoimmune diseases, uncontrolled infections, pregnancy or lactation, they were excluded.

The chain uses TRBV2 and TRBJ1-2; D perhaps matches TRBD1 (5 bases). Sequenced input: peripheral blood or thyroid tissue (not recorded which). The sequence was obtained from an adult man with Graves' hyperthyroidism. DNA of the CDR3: TGTGCCAGCAGTGAAGCAACTAGCGGGGGGGGCTACACCTTC. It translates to CASSEATSGGGYTF.